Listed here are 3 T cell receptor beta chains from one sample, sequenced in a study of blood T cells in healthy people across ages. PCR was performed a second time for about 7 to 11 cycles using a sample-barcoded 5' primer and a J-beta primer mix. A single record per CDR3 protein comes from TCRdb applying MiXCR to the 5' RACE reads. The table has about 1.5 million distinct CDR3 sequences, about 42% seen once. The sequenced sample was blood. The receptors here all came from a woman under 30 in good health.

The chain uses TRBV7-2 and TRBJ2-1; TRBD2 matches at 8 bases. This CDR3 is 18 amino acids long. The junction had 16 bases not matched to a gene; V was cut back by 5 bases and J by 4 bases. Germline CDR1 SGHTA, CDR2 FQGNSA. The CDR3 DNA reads TGTGCCAGCAGCCTCAGGGGAACGGGAGGGCCGAGGTACAATGAGCAGTTCTTC. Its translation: CASSLRGTGGPRYNEQFF.

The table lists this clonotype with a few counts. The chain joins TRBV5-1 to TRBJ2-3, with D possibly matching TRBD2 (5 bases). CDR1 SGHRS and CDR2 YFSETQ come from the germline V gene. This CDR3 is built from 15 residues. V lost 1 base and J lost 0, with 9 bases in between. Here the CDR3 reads CASSLTAESTDTQYF. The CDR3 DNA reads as TGCGCCAGCAGCTTGACAGCGGAGAGCACAGATACGCAGTATTTT.

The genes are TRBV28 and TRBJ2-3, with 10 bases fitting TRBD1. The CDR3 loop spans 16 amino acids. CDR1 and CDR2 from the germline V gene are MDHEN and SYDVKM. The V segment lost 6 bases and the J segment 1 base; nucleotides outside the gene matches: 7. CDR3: CASSLPDRGGTDTQYF. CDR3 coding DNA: TGTGCCAGCAGCCTCCCGGACAGGGGGGGCACAGATACGCAGTATTTT.